Listed below are T cell receptor beta chains from one sample, sequenced in a study of shared clonotypes between healthy human individuals. TCRdb keeps only in-frame clones here, not all; method: immunoSEQ multiplex PCR. This sample has about 490,000 clones, with 65% to 85% found just once. The material sequenced was PBMCs. These receptors all stem from a woman aged 40 to 55 in good health. Some clones in this sample may be carry-over from other donors' samples. CDR3s include the opening cysteine and the closing phenylalanine or tryptophan. The order of the fields is D gene, J gene, V gene, clone size, CDR3 protein, CDR3 DNA. A D gene is named only where the DNA matches it firmly. Rows may omit the clone size; those that give it use once, few, many or a size class.

>.|TRBJ1-2|TRBV28|.
CASSPGNALGGYTF
TGTGCCAGCAGCCCCGGAAACGCCTTGGGGGGCTACACCTTC
>.|TRBJ2-7|TRBV29-1|.
CSVVSRFEREQYF
TGCAGCGTTGTGAGCAGGTTCGAGAGAGAGCAGTACTTC
>TRBD1|TRBJ2-5|TRBV5-4|once
CASSLGQGYQETQYF
TGTGCCAGCAGCTTGGGACAGGGCTACCAAGAGACCCAGTACTTC
>TRBD1|TRBJ2-7|TRBV28|.
CASRLGQSSYEQYF
TGTGCCAGCAGGCTGGGACAGAGCTCCTACGAGCAGTACTTC
>.|TRBJ2-1|TRBV20-1|.
CSAPRPGPQFF
TGCAGTGCCCCTAGGCCGGGACCGCAGTTCTTC
>.|TRBJ2-3|TRBV11-2|many
CASSQGGRAGDTQYF
TGTGCCAGCAGTCAAGGGGGGAGGGCCGGGGATACGCAGTATTTT
>.|TRBJ1-1|TRBV10-3|.
CAISPRVLVGTEAFF
TGTGCCATCAGTCCCAGGGTCTTAGTGGGCACTGAAGCTTTCTTT
>.|TRBJ2-7|TRBV4-1|many
CASSQAVSRRYEQYF
TGCGCCAGCAGCCAAGCGGTCTCCCGGAGGTACGAGCAGTACTTC
>.|TRBJ1-1|TRBV28|.
CASTYNRWANTEAFF
TGTGCCAGCACCTATAACCGGTGGGCGAACACTGAAGCTTTCTTT
>.|TRBJ1-4|TRBV11-2|.
CASSPETASNEKLFF
TGTGCCAGCAGCCCCGAGACAGCTAGTAATGAAAAACTGTTTTTT
>.|TRBJ2-1|TRBV2|.
CASTNPGQGKFF
TGTGCCAGCACCAACCCGGGACAAGGGAAGTTCTTC
>.|TRBJ1-1|TRBV10-1|once
CASSGGFF
TGCGCCAGCAGTGGTGGTTTCTTT
>TRBD1|TRBJ2-2|TRBV29-1|few
CSAGDRYTGELFF
TGCAGCGCCGGGGACAGATACACCGGGGAGCTGTTTTTT
>TRBD2|TRBJ2-7|TRBV5-4|.
CASSLSSGRDEQYF
TGTGCCAGCAGCTTGTCTAGCGGGAGGGACGAGCAGTACTTC
>TRBD1|TRBJ2-5|TRBV4-3|.
CASSRAAGTGGETQYF
TGCGCCAGCAGCCGAGCAGCCGGGACAGGGGGGGAGACCCAGTACTTC
>TRBD1|TRBJ1-3|TRBV5-8|.
CASSPGQSGNTIYF
TGTGCCAGCAGCCCGGGACAGAGTGGAAACACCATATATTTT
>.|TRBJ2-2|TRBV7-2|.
CASSPGSVITGELFF
TGTGCCAGCAGTCCCGGGTCCGTCATCACCGGGGAGCTGTTTTTT
>.|TRBJ2-1|TRBV30|.
CAWSVLTSSYNEQFF
TGTGCCTGGAGTGTCTTAACAAGCTCCTACAATGAGCAGTTCTTC
>.|TRBJ2-7|TRBV15|few
CATSRDRRDEQYF
TGTGCCACCAGCAGAGATCGGAGGGACGAGCAGTACTTC
>TRBD1|TRBJ1-1|TRBV29-1|.
CSAEGQGQAFF
TGCAGCGCCGAGGGACAGGGACAAGCTTTCTTT
>.|TRBJ2-5|TRBV5-4|.
CASSRRARSQETQYF
TGTGCCAGCAGCCGGCGGGCCAGGTCACAAGAGACCCAGTACTTC
>.|TRBJ2-7|TRBV10-3|many
CAISESSRYYEQYF
TGTGCCATCAGTGAGTCCAGTCGCTACTACGAGCAGTACTTC
>TRBD1|TRBJ1-1|TRBV2|many
CASSGTGFFVSTEAFF
TGTGCCAGCAGCGGGACAGGGTTTTTCGTCAGCACTGAAGCTTTCTTT
>TRBD2|TRBJ2-7|TRBV19|.
CASSIQKTSVYEQYF
TGTGCCAGTAGTATTCAAAAGACTAGCGTCTACGAGCAGTACTTC
>TRBD2|TRBJ2-3|TRBV5-1|.
CASSLETSGSTDTQYF
TGCGCCAGCAGCTTGGAAACTAGCGGGAGCACAGATACGCAGTATTTT
>TRBD1|TRBJ2-6|TRBV5-4|.
CASSLFSTGMSSGANVLTF
TGTGCCAGCAGCTTGTTTTCGACAGGGATGAGCTCTGGGGCCAACGTCCTGACTTTC
>.|TRBJ2-3|TRBV28|once
CASTPRRSSSTDTQYF
TGTGCCAGCACTCCGAGGAGAAGCTCTAGCACAGATACGCAGTATTTT
>.|TRBJ2-7|TRBV9|.
CASSVGIGPREQYF
TGTGCCAGCAGCGTCGGAATAGGCCCGCGGGAGCAGTACTTC
>.|TRBJ2-3|TRBV7-2|.
CASSPDRRDTQYF
TGTGCCAGCAGCCCGGACCGACGGGATACGCAGTATTTT
>TRBD1|TRBJ1-5|TRBV9|few
CASSSEPGQGQPQHF
TGTGCCAGCAGCTCGGAACCGGGACAGGGGCAGCCCCAGCATTTT
>TRBD2|TRBJ2-3|TRBV4-2|many
CASKLAGDTDTQYF
TGTGCCAGCAAACTAGCGGGAGATACAGATACGCAGTATTTT
>.|TRBJ2-5|TRBV18|.
CASSPPGQGGETQYF
TGTGCCAGCTCACCACCGGGGCAGGGTGGAGAGACCCAGTACTTC